This T cell receptor beta chain originates from a study of CD8+ T cells in alopecia areata. As regards this clone: The antigen is unknown.

Germline V gene data show CDR1 as SGHNT and CDR2 as YYREEE (reference sequence). This CDR3 is 15 amino acids long. After removal of 4 bases from V and 2 bases from J, the junction contained 8 bases not matched to a gene. PBMC-derived CD4+ and CD8+ T cells were sorted. RNA extraction and reverse transcription yielded cDNA as sequencing template. Generated by immunoSEQ multiplex PCR, the TCRdb table keeps only in-frame clones and is missing some. The sample lists roughly 150,000 clones; roughly 50% were seen once. Whole-study results and caveats: Clonality exceeded that of normal scalp in lesional scalp, most notably in alopecia totalis/universalis. Scalp samples also contribute reads from the resident alphabeta T cells found in normal skin. Against the mouse data, patients shared TCRs less clearly, possibly for HLA reasons.

This chain joins TRBV5-4 and TRBJ2-5; 7 positions agree with TRBD1. Sequencing was performed on CD4+ T cells sorted from blood. The source is a human donor in good health. This CDR3 reads CASSLRRDRQETQYF. CDR3 coding DNA: TGTGCCAGCAGCCTCCGTCGGGACAGACAAGAGACCCAGTACTTC.